A selection of T cell receptor beta chains follows, all from one sample in a study of cytomegalovirus exposure and HLA in healthy donors. Only in-frame clones appear in the TCRdb table, and some are missing; sequencing was by immunoSEQ multiplex PCR. The repertoire holds about 110,000 clones, about two thirds seen once, with approximately 8.6% in the top ten. Sequenced input: PBMCs. The origin of the receptors is a man under 40 in good health and CMV-seropositive. Each CDR3 is given with its conserved first and last residue. A D gene is named only where the DNA matches it firmly. Clone size is stated in some rows and not others, as once, few, many or a class when expanded.

j_call d_call v_call clone_size cdr3_aa cdr3_nt
TRBJ2-5 - TRBV6-5 - CACKRGGVGQETQYF TGTGCCTGCAAAAGGGGGGGGGTCGGTCAAGAGACCCAGTACTTC
TRBJ1-5 - TRBV5-1 - CASSFSGAGNQPQHF TGCGCCAGCAGCTTCAGTGGGGCGGGCAATCAGCCCCAGCATTTT
TRBJ2-5 - TRBV6-5 once CASRPGLWEETQYF TGTGCCAGCAGGCCAGGGTTATGGGAAGAGACCCAGTACTTC
TRBJ1-5 TRBD1 TRBV5-5 - CASSWADRGQGDQPQHF TGTGCCAGCAGCTGGGCTGACAGGGGGCAAGGGGATCAGCCCCAGCATTTT
TRBJ2-5 - TRBV9 - CASSVSPAEETQYF TGTGCCAGCAGCGTTTCGCCCGCCGAGGAGACCCAGTACTTC
TRBJ2-7 TRBD2 TRBV5-1 - CASSLVWRGNYEQYF TGCGCCAGCAGCTTGGTCTGGCGGGGGAACTACGAGCAGTACTTC
TRBJ2-5 TRBD2 TRBV4-1 - CASSQFPGTSQETQYF TGCGCCAGCAGCCAATTCCCCGGGACTAGCCAAGAGACCCAGTACTTC
TRBJ1-1 TRBD1 TRBV7-9 - CASSLDREDTEAFF TGTGCCAGCAGCCTCGACAGGGAAGACACTGAAGCTTTCTTT
TRBJ2-2 - TRBV5-4 once CASSFPGDTTGELFF TGTGCCAGCAGCTTCCCAGGGGATACAACCGGGGAGCTGTTTTTT
TRBJ1-2 - TRBV4-1 - CASSQPTPSTYGYTF TGCGCCAGCAGCCAACCCACCCCAAGCACCTATGGCTACACCTTC
TRBJ1-1 - TRBV11-3 - CASSLGGRGTEAFF TGTGCCAGCAGCTTAGGGGGCAGGGGCACTGAAGCTTTCTTT